This T cell receptor (beta chain) comes out of a study of blood T cell repertoires in COVID-19. Study summary: PBMCs, B-cell-depleted T cells, or T cells provided the cDNA or gDNA that made up the material.

From germline, CDR1 is ENHRY and CDR2 SYGVKD. The CDR3 consists of 12 residues. Trimming shortened V by 6 bases and J by 8 bases, and 8 bases separated the two germline ends. In the source study's methods: Estimation of nucleated cell counts relied on the amplification of reference gene primers. Assay used: immunoSEQ multiplex PCR; TCRdb lists only in-frame clones, some missing. That table gives V, J and clone size, and the DNA gave D and trimming. The sample holds about 89,000 clones, approximately 80% seen once. This chain connects TRBV10-3 to TRBJ1-6; a weak D match, TRBD1 (6 bases). The clonotype was recovered from a woman of 80 years or more with acute or convalescent COVID-19. Input material: peripheral blood. DNA of the CDR3: TGTGCCATCAGAGGGACACATTCACCCCTCCACTTT. Translating gives CAIRGTHSPLHF.